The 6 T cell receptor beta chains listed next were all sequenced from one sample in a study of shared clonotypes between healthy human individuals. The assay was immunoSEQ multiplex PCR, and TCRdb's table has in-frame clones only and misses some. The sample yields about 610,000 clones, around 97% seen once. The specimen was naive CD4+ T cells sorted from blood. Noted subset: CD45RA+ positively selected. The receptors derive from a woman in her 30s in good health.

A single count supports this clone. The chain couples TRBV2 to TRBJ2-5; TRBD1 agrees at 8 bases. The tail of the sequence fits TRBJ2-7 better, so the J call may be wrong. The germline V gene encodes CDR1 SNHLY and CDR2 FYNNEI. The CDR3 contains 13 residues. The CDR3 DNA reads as TGTGCCAGCAGTGCGGGACAGGACTACGAGCAGTACTTC. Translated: CASSAGQDYEQYF.

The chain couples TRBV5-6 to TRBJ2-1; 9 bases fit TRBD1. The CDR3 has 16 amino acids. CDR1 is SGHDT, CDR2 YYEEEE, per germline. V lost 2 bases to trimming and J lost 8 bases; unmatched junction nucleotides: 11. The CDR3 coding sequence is TGTGCCAGCAGCTTCCCTCACGGGACAGGGATATATGAGCAGTTCTTC. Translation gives CASSFPHGTGIYEQFF.

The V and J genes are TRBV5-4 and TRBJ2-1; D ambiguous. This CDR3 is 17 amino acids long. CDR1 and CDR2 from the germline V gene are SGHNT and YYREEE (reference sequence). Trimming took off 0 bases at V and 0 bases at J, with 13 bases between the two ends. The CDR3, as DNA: TGTGCCAGCAGCTTGGCCGTTGCGGTGAGCTCCTACAATGAGCAGTTCTTC. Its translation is CASSLAVAVSSYNEQFF.

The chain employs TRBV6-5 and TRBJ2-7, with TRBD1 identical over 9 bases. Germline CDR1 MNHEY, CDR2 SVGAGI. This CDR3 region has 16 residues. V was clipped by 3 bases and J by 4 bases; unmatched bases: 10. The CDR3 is CASSYSYGTGKYEQYF. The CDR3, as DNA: TGTGCCAGCAGTTATTCCTACGGGACAGGGAAATACGAGCAGTACTTC.

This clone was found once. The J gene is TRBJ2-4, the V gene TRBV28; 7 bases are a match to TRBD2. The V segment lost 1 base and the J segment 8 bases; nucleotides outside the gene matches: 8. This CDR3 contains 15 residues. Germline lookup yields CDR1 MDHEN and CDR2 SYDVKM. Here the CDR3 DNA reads TGTGCCAGCAGTTTATTTGGTAGCGGGTGGGACATTCAGTACTTC. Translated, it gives CASSLFGSGWDIQYF.

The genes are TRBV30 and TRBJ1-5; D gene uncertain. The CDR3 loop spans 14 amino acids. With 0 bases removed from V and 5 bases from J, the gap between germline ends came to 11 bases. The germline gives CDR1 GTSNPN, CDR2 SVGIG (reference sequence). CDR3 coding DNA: TGTGCCTGGAGTGTTTCCCAATTCTATCAGCCCCAGCATTTT. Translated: CAWSVSQFYQPQHF.